The text below deals with one T cell receptor (beta chain). This entry belongs to a study of blood T cell repertoires in COVID-19. Study summary: The cDNA or gDNA used as material had been derived from T cells, B-cell-depleted T cells, or PBMCs.

Authors' methods: Reference gene primer amplification gave nucleated cell count estimates. The repertoire was sequenced with immunoSEQ multiplex PCR; TCRdb's copy has only in-frame clones and lacks some. V and J calls plus clone size are reproduced from that table; the DNA served to infer D and trimming. The table records under 30,000 clones, around 83% of them present only once. Germline lookup yields CDR1 KGHDR and CDR2 SFDVKD. The J segment lost 10 bases and the V segment lost 4 bases, leaving 9 bases of the junction unmatched. This CDR3 is built from 14 residues. This clonotype was sampled from a human donor in a cohort sampled during active COVID-19. The sequencing input was peripheral blood. The V and J genes are TRBV24-1 and TRBJ1-1; 9 nucleotides agree with TRBD1. CDR3 sequence: CATSDPGQGKGAFF. CDR3 sequence (DNA): TGTGCCACCAGTGACCCGGGACAGGGAAAGGGAGCTTTCTTT.